This paragraph reports one T cell receptor (beta chain). A read error may produce the germline difference seen at one junction end. In the original processing: Amplification from reference gene primers served as the basis for estimated nucleated cell counts. The data were produced by immunoSEQ multiplex PCR, yet TCRdb's version contains in-frame clones alone and is incomplete. V, J and clone size derive from that table, while D and trimming were established from the DNA sequence. The sample contains under 200,000 clones, 80% to 90% of which appear only once. These data belong to a study of blood T cell repertoires in COVID-19. As for the study in general: There were acute and convalescent COVID-19 samples, and they came from the United States, Italy and Spain.

Germline CDR1 is ENHRY and CDR2 is SYGVKD. The CDR3 is 13 residues long. The sequenced sample was peripheral blood. The clonotype comes from a woman aged 55-70 years with COVID-19, enrolled during active disease. The chain recombines TRBV10-3 with TRBJ2-7; 8 bases match TRBD2. As DNA, the CDR3 is TGTGCCGTCAGGGGACTAGTTTCCTACGAGCAGTACTTC. It encodes CAVRGLVSYEQYF.